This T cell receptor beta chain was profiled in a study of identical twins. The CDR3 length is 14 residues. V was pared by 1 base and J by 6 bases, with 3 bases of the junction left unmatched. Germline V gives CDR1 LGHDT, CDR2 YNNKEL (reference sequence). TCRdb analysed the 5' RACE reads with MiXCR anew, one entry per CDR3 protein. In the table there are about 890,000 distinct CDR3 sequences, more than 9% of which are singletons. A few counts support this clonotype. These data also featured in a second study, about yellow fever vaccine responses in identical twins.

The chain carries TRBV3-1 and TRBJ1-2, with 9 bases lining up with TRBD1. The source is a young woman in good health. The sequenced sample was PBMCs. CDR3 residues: CASSQGQGGNGYTF. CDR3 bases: TGTGCCAGCAGCCAAGGACAGGGGGGAAATGGCTACACCTTC.